The entry that follows covers one T cell receptor beta chain sequence. This entry comes from a study of blood T cell repertoires in COVID-19. The table came from immunoSEQ multiplex PCR; TCRdb's copy has only in-frame clones and leaves some out. The sample includes under 250,000 clones, roughly 88% seen only once; the top ten take roughly 3.7%. Trimming at V came to 8 bases and at J to 1 base, leaving 18 bases not matched to a gene. This CDR3 region has 18 residues. The germline CDR1 and CDR2 sequences are ENHRY and SYGVKD. Participant-given clinical history determined each cohort assignment. The clonotype was recovered from a woman between 25 and 40 years old who had been exposed to COVID-19. The sample taken for sequencing was PBMCs or T cells enriched from blood (not recorded which). This chain links TRBV10-3 with TRBJ1-1; 8 bases match TRBD1. This CDR3 reads CAIGPDRGPGGTNTEAFF. Written as DNA, the CDR3 is TGTGCCATCGGACCTGACAGGGGCCCGGGAGGAACGAACACTGAAGCTTTCTTT.